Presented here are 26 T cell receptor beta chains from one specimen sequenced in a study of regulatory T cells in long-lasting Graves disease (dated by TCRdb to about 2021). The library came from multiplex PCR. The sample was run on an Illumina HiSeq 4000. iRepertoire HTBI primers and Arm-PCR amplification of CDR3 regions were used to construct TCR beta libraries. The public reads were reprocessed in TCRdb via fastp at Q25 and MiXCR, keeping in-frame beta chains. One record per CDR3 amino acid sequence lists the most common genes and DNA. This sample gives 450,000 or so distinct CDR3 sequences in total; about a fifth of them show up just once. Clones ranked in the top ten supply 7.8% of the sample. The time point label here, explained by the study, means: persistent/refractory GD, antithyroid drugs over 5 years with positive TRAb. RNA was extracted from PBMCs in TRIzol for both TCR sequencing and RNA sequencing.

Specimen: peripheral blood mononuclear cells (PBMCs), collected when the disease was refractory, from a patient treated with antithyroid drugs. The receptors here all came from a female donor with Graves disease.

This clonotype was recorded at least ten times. CDR3 region: CATSDDRDRASGANVLTF. CDR3 DNA sequence: TGTGCCACCAGTGATGACCGGGACAGGGCGTCTGGGGCCAACGTCCTGACTTTC. V usage is TRBV24-1 and J usage is TRBJ2-6; TRBD1 matches 9 bases. The CDR3 totals 18 residues. V lost 3 bases and J lost 1; bases outside the gene matches: 6. In germline, CDR1 is KGHDR, CDR2 SFDVKD.

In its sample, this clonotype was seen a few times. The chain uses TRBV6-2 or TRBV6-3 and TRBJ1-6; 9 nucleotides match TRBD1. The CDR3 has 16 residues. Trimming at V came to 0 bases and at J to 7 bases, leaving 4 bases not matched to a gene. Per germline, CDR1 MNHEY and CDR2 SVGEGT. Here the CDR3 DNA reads TGTGCCAGCAGTTACTCGAGGGACAGGGTGAATTCACCCCTCCACTTT. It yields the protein CASSYSRDRVNSPLHF.

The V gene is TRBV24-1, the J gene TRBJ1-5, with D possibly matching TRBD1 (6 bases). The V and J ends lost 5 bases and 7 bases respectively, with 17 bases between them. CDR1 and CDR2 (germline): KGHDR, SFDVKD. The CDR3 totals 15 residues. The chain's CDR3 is CATSVSGGDRQPQHF. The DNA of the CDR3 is TGTGCCACCAGTGTTTCGGGGGGCGATCGGCAGCCCCAGCATTTT.

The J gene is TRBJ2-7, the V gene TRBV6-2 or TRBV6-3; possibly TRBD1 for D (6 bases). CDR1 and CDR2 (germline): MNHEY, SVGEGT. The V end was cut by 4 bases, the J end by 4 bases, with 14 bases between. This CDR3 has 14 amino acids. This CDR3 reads CASSFQLQGYEQYF. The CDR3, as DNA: TGTGCCAGCAGTTTCCAGCTACAGGGTTACGAGCAGTACTTC.

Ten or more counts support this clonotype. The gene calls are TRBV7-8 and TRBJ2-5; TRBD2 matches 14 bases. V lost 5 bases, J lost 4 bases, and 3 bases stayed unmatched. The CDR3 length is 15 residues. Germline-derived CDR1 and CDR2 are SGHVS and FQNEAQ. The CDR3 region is CASSQGLAGAETQYF. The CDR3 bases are TGTGCCAGCAGCCAGGGACTAGCGGGAGCAGAGACCCAGTACTTC.

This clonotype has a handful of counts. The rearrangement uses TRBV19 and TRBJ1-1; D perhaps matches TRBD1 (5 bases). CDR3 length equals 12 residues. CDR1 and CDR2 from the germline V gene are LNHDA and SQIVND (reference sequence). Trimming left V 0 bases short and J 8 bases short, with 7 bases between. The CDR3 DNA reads TGTGCCAGTAGTATAGAGGGACCCGAAGCTTTCTTT. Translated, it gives CASSIEGPEAFF.

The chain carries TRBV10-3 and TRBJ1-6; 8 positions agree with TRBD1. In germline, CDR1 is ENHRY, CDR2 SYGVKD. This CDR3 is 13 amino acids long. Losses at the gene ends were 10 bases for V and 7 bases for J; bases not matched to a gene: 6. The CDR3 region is CATGQGNNSPLHF. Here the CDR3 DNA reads TGTGCCACCGGACAGGGAAACAATTCACCCCTCCACTTT.

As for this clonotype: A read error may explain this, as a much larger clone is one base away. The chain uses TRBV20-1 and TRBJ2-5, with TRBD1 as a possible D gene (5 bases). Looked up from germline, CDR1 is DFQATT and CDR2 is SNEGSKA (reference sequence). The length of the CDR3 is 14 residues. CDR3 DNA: TGCAGTGCTGGGGCAGCCCTCAGTAGACAGACCCAGCACTTC. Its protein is CSAGAALSRQTQHF.

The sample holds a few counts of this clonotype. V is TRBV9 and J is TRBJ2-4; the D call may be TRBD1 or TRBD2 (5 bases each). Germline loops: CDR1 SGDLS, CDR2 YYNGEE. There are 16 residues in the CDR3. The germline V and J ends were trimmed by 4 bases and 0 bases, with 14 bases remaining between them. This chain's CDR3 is CASSFPPGTAKNIQYF. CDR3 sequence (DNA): TGTGCCAGCAGCTTCCCCCCCGGGACAGCCAAAAACATTCAGTACTTC.

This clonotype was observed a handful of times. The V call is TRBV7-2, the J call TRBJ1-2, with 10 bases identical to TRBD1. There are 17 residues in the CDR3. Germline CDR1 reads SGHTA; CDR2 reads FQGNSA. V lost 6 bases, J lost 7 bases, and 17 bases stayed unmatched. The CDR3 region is CASSFRQGAGDKGGYTF. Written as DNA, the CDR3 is TGTGCCAGCAGTTTTCGACAGGGGGCTGGCGATAAGGGTGGCTACACCTTC.

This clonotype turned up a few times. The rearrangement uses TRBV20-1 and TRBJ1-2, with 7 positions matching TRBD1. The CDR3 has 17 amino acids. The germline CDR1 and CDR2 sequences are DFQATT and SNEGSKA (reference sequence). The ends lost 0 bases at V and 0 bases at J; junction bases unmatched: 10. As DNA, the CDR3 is TGCAGTGCTAGAGATTTAGAGGGGGCGCCTTCTAACTATGGCTACACCTTC. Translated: CSARDLEGAPSNYGYTF.

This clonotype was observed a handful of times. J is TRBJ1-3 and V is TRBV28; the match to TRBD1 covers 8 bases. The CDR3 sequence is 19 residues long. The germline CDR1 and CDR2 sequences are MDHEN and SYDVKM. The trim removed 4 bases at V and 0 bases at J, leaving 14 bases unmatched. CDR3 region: CASSSPDRAPLNSGNTIYF. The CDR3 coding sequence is TGTGCCAGCAGTTCCCCGGACAGGGCCCCTCTAAACTCTGGAAACACCATATATTTT.

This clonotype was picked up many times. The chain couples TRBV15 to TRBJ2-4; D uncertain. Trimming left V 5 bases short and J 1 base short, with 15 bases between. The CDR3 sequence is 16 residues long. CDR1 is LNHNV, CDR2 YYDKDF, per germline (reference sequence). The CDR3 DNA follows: TGTGCCACCAGCCAAGGGCCCTATGGGGCCAAAAACATTCAGTACTTC. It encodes CATSQGPYGAKNIQYF.

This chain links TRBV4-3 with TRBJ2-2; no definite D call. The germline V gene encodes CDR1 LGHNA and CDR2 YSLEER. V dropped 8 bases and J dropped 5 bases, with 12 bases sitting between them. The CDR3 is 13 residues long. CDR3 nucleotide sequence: TGCGCCAGCGGGCTAGACCAAACCGGGGAGCTGTTTTTT. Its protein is CASGLDQTGELFF.

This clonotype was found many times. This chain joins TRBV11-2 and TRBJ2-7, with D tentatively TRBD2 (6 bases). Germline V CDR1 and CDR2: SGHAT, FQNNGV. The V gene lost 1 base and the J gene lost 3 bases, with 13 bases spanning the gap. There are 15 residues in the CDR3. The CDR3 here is CASSLGMGLFYEQYF. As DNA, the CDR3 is TGTGCCAGCAGCTTAGGTATGGGACTTTTCTACGAGCAGTACTTC.

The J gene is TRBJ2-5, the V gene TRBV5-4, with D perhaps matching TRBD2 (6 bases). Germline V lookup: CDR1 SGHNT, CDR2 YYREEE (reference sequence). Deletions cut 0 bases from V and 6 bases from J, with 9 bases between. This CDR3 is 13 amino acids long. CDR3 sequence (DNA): TGTGCCAGCAGCTTGGGGGACTGGCAGACCCAGTACTTC. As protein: CASSLGDWQTQYF.

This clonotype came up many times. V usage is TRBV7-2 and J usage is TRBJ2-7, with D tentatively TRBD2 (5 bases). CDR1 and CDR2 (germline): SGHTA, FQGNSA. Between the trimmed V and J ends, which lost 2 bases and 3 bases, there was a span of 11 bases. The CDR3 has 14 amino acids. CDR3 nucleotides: TGTGCCAGCAGCTTACAGGTCGGGGACTACGAGCAGTACTTC. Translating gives CASSLQVGDYEQYF.

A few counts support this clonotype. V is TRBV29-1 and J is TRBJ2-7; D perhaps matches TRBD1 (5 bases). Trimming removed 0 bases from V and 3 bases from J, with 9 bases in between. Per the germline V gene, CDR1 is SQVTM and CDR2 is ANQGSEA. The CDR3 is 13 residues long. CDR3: CSVEDADSYEQYF. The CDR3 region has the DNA TGCAGCGTTGAAGATGCAGACAGCTACGAGCAGTACTTC.

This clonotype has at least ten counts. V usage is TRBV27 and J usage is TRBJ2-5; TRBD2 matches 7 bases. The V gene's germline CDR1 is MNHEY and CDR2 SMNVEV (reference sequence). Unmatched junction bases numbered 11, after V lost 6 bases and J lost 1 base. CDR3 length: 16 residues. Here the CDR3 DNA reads TGTGCCAGCAGCTTAGGGCCTAGCGGAGGCCAAGAGACCCAGTACTTC. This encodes CASSLGPSGGQETQYF.

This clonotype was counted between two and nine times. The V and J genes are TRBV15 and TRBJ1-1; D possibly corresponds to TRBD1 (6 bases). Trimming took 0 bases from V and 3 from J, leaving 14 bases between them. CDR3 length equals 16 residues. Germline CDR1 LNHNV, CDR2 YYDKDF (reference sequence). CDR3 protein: CATSRDRREGDTEAFF. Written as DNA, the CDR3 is TGTGCCACCAGCAGAGATCGCAGGGAGGGGGACACTGAAGCTTTCTTT. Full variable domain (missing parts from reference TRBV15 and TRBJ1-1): DAMVIQNPRYQVTQFGKPVTLSCSQTLNHNVMYWYQQKSSQAPKLLFHYYDKDFNNEADTPDNFQSRRPNTSFCFLDIRSPGLGDTAMYLCATSRDRREGDTEAFFGQGTRLTVV.

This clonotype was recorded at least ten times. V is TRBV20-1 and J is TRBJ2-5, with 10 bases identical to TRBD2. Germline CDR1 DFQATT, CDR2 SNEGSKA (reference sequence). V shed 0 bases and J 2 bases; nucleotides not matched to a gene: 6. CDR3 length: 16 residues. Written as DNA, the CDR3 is TGCAGTGCTAGAGACCTAGCGGGAGCGACACAAGAGACCCAGTACTTC. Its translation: CSARDLAGATQETQYF.

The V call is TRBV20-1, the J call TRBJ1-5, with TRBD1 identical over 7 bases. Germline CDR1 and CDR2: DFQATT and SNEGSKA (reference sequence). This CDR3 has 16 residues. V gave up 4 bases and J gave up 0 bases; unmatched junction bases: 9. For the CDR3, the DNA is TGCAGTGCTAAGCTACGGGACAGCTTTAGCAATCAGCCCCAGCATTTT. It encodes CSAKLRDSFSNQPQHF.

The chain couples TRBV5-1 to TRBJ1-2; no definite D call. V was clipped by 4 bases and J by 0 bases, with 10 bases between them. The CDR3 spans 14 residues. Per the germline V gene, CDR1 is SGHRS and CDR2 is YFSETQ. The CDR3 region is CASSPEAPNYGYTF. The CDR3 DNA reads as TGCGCCAGCAGCCCCGAGGCTCCTAACTATGGCTACACCTTC.

CDR3 sequence (DNA): TGTGCCAGCAGTTCCAGCGGAAGTGAGCAGTTCTTC. It yields the protein CASSSSGSEQFF. V usage is TRBV7-8 and J usage is TRBJ2-1; a weak D match, TRBD2 (5 bases). The germline gives CDR1 SGHVS, CDR2 FQNEAQ. Trimming shortened V by 6 bases and J by 9 bases, and 12 bases separated the two germline ends. The CDR3 contains 12 residues.

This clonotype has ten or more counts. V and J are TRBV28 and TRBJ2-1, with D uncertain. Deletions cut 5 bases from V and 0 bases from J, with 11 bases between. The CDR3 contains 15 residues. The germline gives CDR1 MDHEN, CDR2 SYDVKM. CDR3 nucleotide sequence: TGTGCCAGCAGTCTTTACCCTAGCTCCTACAATGAGCAGTTCTTC. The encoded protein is CASSLYPSSYNEQFF.

This CDR3 is CASSLPSGVEQYF. The CDR3 DNA sequence: TGTGCCAGCAGCCTACCTAGCGGGGTCGAGCAGTACTTC. The chain joins TRBV7-9 to TRBJ2-7; 9 bases are shared with TRBD2. The CDR3 has 13 amino acids. In germline, CDR1 is SEHNR, CDR2 FQNEAQ (reference sequence). V trimming: 5 bases; J trimming: 6 bases; junction bases outside the gene matches: 5.